This TCR beta chain is from a study of blood T cell repertoires in COVID-19. Study information: Sites across the United States, Italy and Spain contributed samples from acute and convalescent COVID-19. In each case, the material was cDNA or gDNA derived from T cells, B-cell-depleted T cells, or PBMCs.

How the authors handled the data: For nucleated cells, counts were estimated from reference gene primer amplification. Repertoires were generated with immunoSEQ multiplex PCR, while TCRdb's copy carries only in-frame clones and drops some. V, J and clone size are taken as reported in that table, and D and trimming were inferred from the DNA itself. The sample lists 110,000 or so clones, approximately 90% occurring once. J lost 6 bases, V lost 8 bases, and 6 bases had no gene match. Looked up from germline, CDR1 is SNHLY and CDR2 is FYNNEI. The CDR3 is made up of 13 amino acids. Sequencing used peripheral blood. The V call is TRBV2, the J call TRBJ2-1; 8 bases match TRBD2. The clonotype originates from a woman aged 45 to 65 with acute or convalescent COVID-19. CDR3 protein: CASYAGGGNEQFF. CDR3 DNA: TGTGCCAGCTACGCGGGAGGAGGCAATGAGCAGTTCTTC.